Below are 23 T cell receptor beta chains sequenced from a single sample in a study of regulatory T cells in long-lasting Graves disease. Time point given: newly diagnosed GD, antithyroid drugs for less than 3 months. RNA extracted from PBMCs served as the sequencing template. Library construction for TCR beta used iRepertoire HTBI primers and Arm-PCR of CDR3 regions. TCRdb processed the multiplex PCR reads anew with MiXCR; each CDR3 protein has one entry. In the table there are 420,000 or so distinct CDR3 sequences, around 15% of which are singletons. In addition, the sample was reused for a study of T cells in Graves' hyperthyroidism and ophthalmopathy.

This sample comprised peripheral blood mononuclear cells (PBMCs), obtained at new diagnosis, from a patient treated with antithyroid drugs. The receptors come from a woman aged 18-35 years with Graves disease.

This clonotype was counted at least ten times. This chain links TRBV29-1 with TRBJ2-1; perhaps TRBD1 as D (5 bases). This CDR3 spans 13 amino acids. V was shortened by 7 bases and J by 5 bases, with 15 bases between the two germline ends. The V gene's germline CDR1 is SQVTM and CDR2 ANQGSEA. Written as DNA, the CDR3 is TGCAGCGCTTACCCCGACAGAAACAATGAGCAGTTCTTC. This encodes CSAYPDRNNEQFF.

This clonotype was observed many times. The chain is built from TRBV28 and TRBJ1-1; no firm D call. The CDR3 runs to 13 residues. Germline-derived CDR1 and CDR2 are MDHEN and SYDVKM. The V and J ends lost 9 bases and 5 bases respectively, with 16 bases between them. CDR3 in DNA: TGTGCCAGTTCCCCCAGCTGGCTGACTGAAGCTTTCTTT. The encoded protein is CASSPSWLTEAFF.

V usage is TRBV19 and J usage is TRBJ2-1; D is unresolved. The CDR3 is 12 amino acids. Deletions cut 1 base from V and 7 bases from J, with 5 bases between. CDR1 and CDR2 from the germline V gene are LNHDA and SQIVND (reference sequence). Here the CDR3 DNA reads TGTGCCAGTAGTATAGGGCATAATGAGCAGTTCTTC. Its protein is CASSIGHNEQFF. The complete variable domain, with remaining parts taken from reference TRBV19 and TRBJ2-1, reads DGGITQSPKYLFRKEGQNVTLSCEQNLNHDAMYWYRQDPGQGLRLIYYSQIVNDFQKGDIAEGYSVSREKKESFPLTVTSAQKNPTAFYLCASSIGHNEQFFGPGTRLTVL.

This clonotype has at least ten counts. The chain employs TRBV6-1 and TRBJ2-5; TRBD1 matches 7 bases. Germline trimming cut 6 bases from V and 5 bases from J; bases unmatched to any gene: 9. The length of the CDR3 is 14 residues. The germline V gene encodes CDR1 MNHNS and CDR2 SASEGT. CDR3 in amino acids: CASRPTGAKETQYF. CDR3 coding DNA: TGTGCCAGCAGACCCACAGGGGCTAAGGAGACCCAGTACTTC.

This clonotype was observed a handful of times. This sequence is one base from a far larger clone and is likely a read error. The CDR3 ends on some other residue instead of the conserved phenylalanine or tryptophan, so this is likely a read error. The chain is built from TRBV7-9 and TRBJ1-1, with 7 bases aligning to TRBD1. The CDR3 sequence is 14 residues long. Germline V gene lookup returns CDR1 SEHNR and CDR2 FQNEAQ (reference sequence). The V gene end was trimmed by 2 bases and the J gene end by 4 bases; junction bases not matched to a gene: 4. In DNA form, the CDR3 reads TGTGCCAGCAGCTTAAGGGCAGGGGGCACTGAAGCTTTCCTT. Amino acid sequence: CASSLRAGGTEAFL.

The chain employs TRBV6-1 and TRBJ1-4; D is perhaps TRBD1 (5 bases). Trimming stripped 8 bases from V and 1 base from J, with 11 bases between. The CDR3 is 14 amino acids. Per the germline V gene, CDR1 is MNHNS and CDR2 is SASEGT. The CDR3 loop is CASSGTRTNEKLFF. CDR3 nucleotide sequence: TGTGCCAGCTCAGGGACGAGAACTAATGAAAAACTGTTTTTT.

This clonotype was seen at least ten times. This chain connects TRBV11-2 to TRBJ2-2, with 8 bases identical to TRBD2. The CDR3 is made up of 16 amino acids. In germline, CDR1 is SGHAT, CDR2 FQNNGV. V shed 3 bases and J 0 bases; nucleotides not matched to a gene: 3. This CDR3 reads CASSLVAGTNTGELFF. In DNA form, the CDR3 reads TGTGCCAGCAGCTTGGTAGCGGGAACGAACACCGGGGAGCTGTTTTTT. Variable domain in full (rest from reference TRBV11-2 and TRBJ2-2): EAGVAQSPRYKIIEKRQSVAFWCNPISGHATLYWYQQILGQGPKLLIQFQNNGVVDDSQLPKDRFSAERLKGVDSTLKIQPAKLEDSAVYLCASSLVAGTNTGELFFGEGSRLTVL.

The chain employs TRBV7-2 and TRBJ1-1, with D perhaps TRBD1 (5 bases). In germline, CDR1 is SGHTA, CDR2 FQGNSA. The CDR3 is 18 residues long. V lost 2 bases and J lost 1, with 20 bases in between. The CDR3 sequence is CASSLYLGGRPSNTEAFF. CDR3 nucleotide sequence: TGTGCCAGCAGCTTATATCTTGGGGGACGGCCCTCGAACACTGAAGCTTTCTTT. Combining the CDR3 with reference TRBV7-2 and TRBJ1-1 gives the whole variable domain GAGVSQSPSNKVTEKGKDVELRCDPISGHTALYWYRQSLGQGLEFLIYFQGNSAPDKSGLPSDRFSAERTGGSVSTLTIQRTQQEDSAVYLCASSLYLGGRPSNTEAFFGQGTRLTVV.

At least ten counts were recorded for this clonotype. The chain has TRBV7-3 and TRBJ2-3; 12 positions match TRBD2. V lost 4 bases and J lost 6; bases outside the gene matches: 8. The CDR3 covers 16 residues. The germline CDR1 and CDR2 sequences are SGHTA and FQGTGA. The CDR3 loop is CASSSPSGRALDTQYF. CDR3 nucleotide sequence: TGTGCCAGCAGCTCGCCTAGCGGGAGGGCCTTGGATACGCAGTATTTT.

This clonotype has at least ten counts. The V call is TRBV3-1, the J call TRBJ2-5; D uncertain. With 4 bases removed from V and 1 base from J, the gap between germline ends came to 13 bases. Germline CDR1 reads LGHDT; CDR2 reads YNNKEL (reference sequence). CDR3 size: 15 residues. This chain's CDR3 is CASSRRSGIQETQYF. The CDR3 nucleotides read TGTGCCAGCAGCCGGCGGAGTGGGATCCAAGAGACCCAGTACTTC.

V usage is TRBV7-3 and J usage is TRBJ2-1; TRBD2 is a possible D gene (5 bases). The CDR3 extends over 14 amino acids. From germline, CDR1 is SGHTA and CDR2 FQGTGA. Deletions cut 4 bases from V and 7 bases from J, with 14 bases between. CDR3 nucleotide sequence: TGTGCCAGCAGCTCCGCTGGGAGTCTTAATGAGCAGTTCTTC. Translation: CASSSAGSLNEQFF.

This clonotype appeared a few times. The chain links TRBV28 to TRBJ1-6, with TRBD1 as a possible D gene (6 bases). The CDR3 covers 15 residues. Between the trimmed V and J ends, which lost 7 bases and 7 bases, there was a span of 17 bases. The germline V gene has CDR1 MDHEN and CDR2 SYDVKM. CDR3 sequence reads: CASNVLQGGNSPLHF. The CDR3 DNA reads TGTGCCAGCAATGTTCTACAGGGCGGGAATTCACCCCTCCACTTT.

Only a few counts were recorded for this clonotype. The chain couples TRBV7-9 to TRBJ1-1, with TRBD1 as a possible D gene (6 bases). The CDR3 spans 15 residues. The germline V gene has CDR1 SEHNR and CDR2 FQNEAQ (reference sequence). V was shortened by 4 bases and J by 2 bases, with 14 bases between the two germline ends. Here the CDR3 DNA reads TGTGCCAGCAGCTACGGACAGATTATTAACACTGAAGCTTTCTTT. Amino acid sequence: CASSYGQIINTEAFF.

This clonotype was counted ten times or more. The chain recombines TRBV7-2 with TRBJ2-1; TRBD2 matches 13 bases. The ends lost 4 bases at V and 4 bases at J; junction bases unmatched: 10. The CDR3 is 18 residues long. The germline CDR1 and CDR2 sequences are SGHTA and FQGNSA. The CDR3 is CASSSLRTSGRSYNEQFF. For the CDR3, the DNA is TGTGCCAGCAGCTCCCTTCGGACTAGCGGGAGATCGTACAATGAGCAGTTCTTC.

This clonotype showed up many times. The chain has TRBV12-3 or TRBV12-4 and TRBJ2-7; 9 bases match TRBD2. J gave up 2 bases and V 3 bases, and 8 bases lay outside the gene matches. This CDR3 is 16 amino acids long. Here the CDR3 reads CASSFQVAGVAYEQYF. The CDR3 region has the DNA TGTGCCAGCAGTTTCCAAGTAGCGGGAGTGGCCTACGAGCAGTACTTC.

This clonotype was observed many times. The V call is TRBV5-1, the J call TRBJ2-3; 7 nucleotides match TRBD2. Per the germline V gene, CDR1 is SGHRS and CDR2 is YFSETQ. The CDR3 is 14 amino acids. The V segment lost 5 bases and the J segment 1 base; nucleotides outside the gene matches: 4. The CDR3 region is CASRQTSGTDTQYF. The CDR3 bases are TGCGCCAGCAGACAAACTAGCGGCACAGATACGCAGTATTTT.

This clonotype was counted ten times or more. The V call is TRBV7-9, the J call TRBJ2-7; no clear D. The CDR3 extends over 17 amino acids. Trimming cost V 1 base and J 1 base, with 17 bases left between them. Germline-derived CDR1 and CDR2 are SEHNR and FQNEAQ (reference sequence). The CDR3 nucleotides read TGTGCCAGCAGCTTAGGGGCTTCCCCCACCTCATCCTACGAGCAGTACTTC. This gives the protein CASSLGASPTSSYEQYF.

This clonotype appeared many times. The genes are TRBV19 and TRBJ1-1, with 9 bases identical to TRBD1. CDR3 length: 17 amino acids. Trimming cost V 4 bases and J 0 bases; bases outside gene matches: 9. The germline gives CDR1 LNHDA, CDR2 SQIVND (reference sequence). The CDR3 spells CASSTGTGSPMNTEAFF. CDR3 DNA sequence: TGTGCCAGTAGTACCGGGACAGGGAGTCCCATGAACACTGAAGCTTTCTTT.

A remark on this clonotype: This may stem from a read error, because a much larger clone lies one nucleotide away. The genes are TRBV2 and TRBJ2-1; D remains unclear. With 4 bases removed from V and 10 bases from J, the gap between germline ends came to 14 bases. The CDR3 sequence is 13 residues long. Germline-derived CDR1 and CDR2 are SNHLY and FYNNEI. CDR3 sequence (DNA): TGTGCCAGCAGTGGGTACAATTCCTACGAGCAGTTCTTC. This encodes CASSGYNSYEQFF. The whole variable domain, filled in from reference TRBV2 and TRBJ2-1, reads EPEVTQTPSHQVTQMGQEVILRCVPISNHLYFYWYRQILGQKVEFLVSFYNNEISEKSEIFDDQFSVERPDGSNFTLKIRSTKLEDSAMYFCASSGYNSYEQFFGPGTRLTVL.

This clonotype was seen at least ten times. The chain is built from TRBV28 and TRBJ2-3; D is unresolved. V lost 7 bases and J 5 bases, leaving 16 bases between the germline ends. Germline CDR1 is MDHEN and CDR2 is SYDVKM. The CDR3 length is 14 residues. CDR3 coding DNA: TGTGCCAGCACTGACTTACGGAGAGGAGATACGCAGTATTTT. Its translation is CASTDLRRGDTQYF. Full variable domain (outside the CDR3, taken from reference TRBV28 and TRBJ2-3): DVKVTQSSRYLVKRTGEKVFLECVQDMDHENMFWYRQDPGLGLRLIYFSYDVKMKEKGDIPEGYSVSREKKERFSLILESASTNQTSMYLCASTDLRRGDTQYFGPGTRLTVL.

This clonotype was observed many times. The chain uses TRBV18 and TRBJ2-3, with D possibly being TRBD2 (6 bases). The CDR3 is 17 amino acids. V lost 3 bases, J lost 5 bases, and 21 bases lay in between. Looked up from germline, CDR1 is KGHSH and CDR2 is LQKENI. The CDR3 bases are TGTGCCAGCTCACCGGGGCAAAGTGCGGGAATAGGAGATACGCAGTATTTT. Its protein product is CASSPGQSAGIGDTQYF.

This clonotype was recorded many times. The genes are TRBV3-1 and TRBJ1-1, with D possibly TRBD1 on 5 matching bases. The CDR3 loop spans 13 amino acids. From germline, CDR1 is LGHDT and CDR2 YNNKEL (reference sequence). V lost 5 bases and J 5 bases, leaving 12 bases between the germline ends. The CDR3 bases are TGTGCCAGCAGCTTGGGGGGGGATACTGAAGCTTTCTTT. This codes for CASSLGGDTEAFF.

This clonotype turned up a few times. The chain is built from TRBV9 and TRBJ1-5; the D is unclear. From germline, CDR1 is SGDLS and CDR2 YYNGEE. The V end was cut by 0 bases, the J end by 3 bases, with 10 bases between. This CDR3 is built from 15 residues. DNA of the CDR3: TGTGCCAGCAGCGTAGGTGGGCGGTCCAATCAGCCCCAGCATTTT. Translating it yields CASSVGGRSNQPQHF.